One sample yielded the 4 T cell receptor beta chains listed below, sequenced in a study of cytomegalovirus exposure and HLA in healthy donors (dated by TCRdb to the late 2010s). The method behind the library was the immunoSEQ multiplex PCR assay. The multiplex PCR relied on a mix of 60 forward primers for TCR Vbeta segments and 13 reverse primers for TCR Jbeta segments. TCRdb mirrors the immuneACCESS table, restricted to in-frame sequences. Some clones are absent from its copies; in checked studies, under half trace to an unresolved V gene, and the reason for the others is unknown. Recorded for this sample are around 180,000 clones; nearly 80% of them occurred a single time. The top ten hold about 5.6% of the sample. The sequenced sample consisted of PBMCs. These receptors all come from a woman aged 25 to 39 in good health and CMV-seropositive.

This clone showed up just once. The chain combines TRBV5-1 with TRBJ1-3; TRBD1 might be the D (5 bases). The CDR3 is 14 amino acids. The V gene's germline CDR1 is SGHRS and CDR2 YFSETQ. Between the trimmed V and J ends, which lost 6 bases and 0 bases, there was a span of 10 bases. This chain's CDR3 is CASTSGGSGNTIYF. In DNA form, the CDR3 reads TGCGCCAGCACCTCCGGGGGCTCTGGAAACACCATATATTTT.

This clone was counted between two and nine times. The V and J genes are TRBV2 and TRBJ2-7; 7 bases agree with TRBD2. The CDR3 is 14 residues long. V dropped 4 bases and J dropped 2; count of bases not matched to a gene: 5. CDR1 and CDR2 from the germline V gene are SNHLY and FYNNEI. CDR3 loop: CASSVGGGTYEQYF. The CDR3 DNA follows: TGTGCCAGCAGTGTTGGGGGGGGTACCTACGAGCAGTACTTC.

This chain links TRBV2 with TRBJ1-2, with TRBD1 as a possible D gene (6 bases). Germline V gene data show CDR1 as SNHLY and CDR2 as FYNNEI. The V gene lost 7 bases and the J gene lost 3 bases, with 15 bases spanning the gap. The CDR3 loop spans 14 amino acids. CDR3 loop: CASTKSRGDYGYTF. In DNA form, the CDR3 reads TGTGCCAGCACCAAGAGCAGGGGCGACTATGGCTACACCTTC.

V gene TRBV4-1 combines with J gene TRBJ1-5; 9 bases line up with TRBD1. Germline-derived CDR1 and CDR2 are MGHRA and YSYEKL. J lost 3 bases, V lost 1 base, and 4 bases had no gene match. This CDR3 is built from 16 residues. This chain's CDR3 is CASSQGGQGINQPQHF. DNA of the CDR3: TGCGCCAGCAGCCAAGGGGGACAGGGAATCAATCAGCCCCAGCATTTT.